The 30 T cell receptor beta chains below were found in one sample sequenced in a study of T cell responses to AZD1222 COVID-19 vaccine. Assay used: immunoSEQ multiplex PCR; TCRdb lists only in-frame clones, some missing. The top ten hold less than 3% of the sample, which has 160,000 or so clones, approximately 90% seen once. The sequencing here drew on peripheral blood, taken on day 0 of AZD1222 vaccination. The receptor set was obtained from an adult in good health.

The chain links TRBV7-7 to TRBJ2-2; 10 nucleotides agree with TRBD2. CDR1 is SSHAT and CDR2 is FNYEAQ in the germline V gene (reference sequence). The ends lost 4 bases at V and 1 base at J; junction bases unmatched: 3. The CDR3 loop spans 16 amino acids. DNA for the CDR3: TGTGCCAGCAGCTCCAGACTAGCGGGGAACACCGGGGAGCTGTTTTTT. It encodes CASSSRLAGNTGELFF.

The rearrangement uses TRBV7-9 and TRBJ2-7; D is uncertain. CDR3 size: 16 residues. V lost 2 bases and J lost 0, with 14 bases in between. The germline CDR1 and CDR2 sequences are SEHNR and FQNEAQ (reference sequence). The CDR3 spells CASSLLGTKVSYEQYF. The CDR3 DNA reads as TGTGCCAGCAGCTTATTGGGCACGAAAGTCTCCTACGAGCAGTACTTC.

V is TRBV20-1 and J is TRBJ1-5, with 7 bases that match TRBD1. The V gene end was trimmed by 3 bases and the J gene end by 11 bases; junction bases not matched to a gene: 4. The CDR3 contains 11 residues. Germline V gene lookup returns CDR1 DFQATT and CDR2 SNEGSKA (reference sequence). The CDR3 reads CSASEQGTQHF. CDR3 coding DNA: TGCAGTGCTAGTGAACAGGGGACCCAGCATTTT.

The chain carries TRBV6-5 and TRBJ2-5, with D perhaps TRBD2 (6 bases). The CDR3 runs to 15 residues. CDR1 and CDR2 from the germline V gene are MNHEY and SVGAGI. V shed 6 bases and J shed 3 bases, with 17 bases lying between them. This chain's CDR3 is CASRGRRRDEETQYF. CDR3 in DNA: TGTGCCAGCAGAGGGAGGCGCAGAGATGAAGAGACCCAGTACTTC.

This clone was detected only once. V and J are TRBV7-9 and TRBJ1-1; D gene ambiguous. Germline lookup yields CDR1 SEHNR and CDR2 FQNEAQ (reference sequence). Trimming cost V 5 bases and J 0 bases, with 16 bases left between them. The CDR3 extends over 16 amino acids. The CDR3 nucleotides are TGTGCCAGCAGCCCCACCACCCTGGGCCTGAACACTGAAGCTTTCTTT. Its translation is CASSPTTLGLNTEAFF.

Regarding this clone: Other nucleotide sequences in the sample specify the same CDR3. The chain has TRBV5-1 and TRBJ2-7; 11 nucleotides match TRBD1. The CDR3 runs 14 residues. Germline V gives CDR1 SGHRS, CDR2 YFSETQ. Germline trimming cut 5 bases from V and 3 bases from J; bases unmatched to any gene: 4. CDR3 in DNA: TGCGCCAGCAGTAGGGACAGGGGGAACTACGAGCAGTACTTC. Encoded protein: CASSRDRGNYEQYF.

The chain employs TRBV12-3 or TRBV12-4 and TRBJ2-7; the D gene is possibly TRBD1 (5 bases). The CDR3 covers 13 residues. Trimming removed 7 bases from V and 0 bases from J, with 10 bases in between. CDR3 amino acids: CASTSDSSYEQYF. The CDR3 nucleotides read TGTGCCAGCACCTCTGACAGCTCCTACGAGCAGTACTTC.

This rearrangement joins TRBV10-2 to TRBJ2-7; TRBD2 matches at 10 bases. V lost 0 bases to trimming and J lost 3 bases; unmatched junction nucleotides: 2. The CDR3 has 15 residues. Germline V gives CDR1 WSHSY, CDR2 SAAADI. DNA for the CDR3: TGCGCCAGCAGTGAGTCGCCTAGCGGGAGCTACGAGCAGTACTTC. Protein sequence: CASSESPSGSYEQYF.

The chain is built from TRBV4-1 and TRBJ2-1; 12 bases agree with TRBD2. The germline V gene has CDR1 MGHRA and CDR2 YSYEKL. This CDR3 is 17 amino acids long. The J segment lost 1 base and the V segment lost 2 bases, leaving 3 bases of the junction unmatched. The CDR3 region is CASSQIGLAGSYNEQFF. CDR3 bases: TGCGCCAGCAGCCAAATTGGACTAGCGGGGTCCTACAATGAGCAGTTCTTC.

This clone was seen just once. This chain connects TRBV6-1 to TRBJ2-2, with TRBD1 matching over 9 bases. The junction had 4 bases not matched to a gene; V was cut back by 2 bases and J by 0 bases. This CDR3 has 17 residues. Germline CDR1 and CDR2: MNHNS and SASEGT. The CDR3 nucleotides are TGTGCCAGCAGTGAACGGGACAGGGTGACGAACACCGGGGAGCTGTTTTTT. This translates into CASSERDRVTNTGELFF.

This clone appeared a single time. This rearrangement joins TRBV30 to TRBJ2-1; TRBD2 agrees at 8 bases. This CDR3 contains 17 residues. V shed 1 base and J 9 bases; nucleotides not matched to a gene: 17. Germline CDR1 is GTSNPN and CDR2 is SVGIG (reference sequence). The DNA for the CDR3 is TGTGCCTGGAGTGAGCGGTTTGGACTAGCTCCGAAGGGTGAGCAGTTCTTC. Protein sequence: CAWSERFGLAPKGEQFF.

The rearrangement links TRBV19 to TRBJ1-1, with unresolved D. CDR3 size: 14 residues. Trimming stripped 2 bases from V and 0 bases from J, with 7 bases between. The germline CDR1 and CDR2 sequences are LNHDA and SQIVND (reference sequence). CDR3 bases: TGTGCCAGTAGTATACCACGGCTGAACACTGAAGCTTTCTTT. Protein product: CASSIPRLNTEAFF. Combining the CDR3 with reference TRBV19 and TRBJ1-1 gives the whole variable domain DGGITQSPKYLFRKEGQNVTLSCEQNLNHDAMYWYRQDPGQGLRLIYYSQIVNDFQKGDIAEGYSVSREKKESFPLTVTSAQKNPTAFYLCASSIPRLNTEAFFGQGTRLTVV.

The CDR3 reads CASGRLPDTQYF. DNA of the CDR3: TGTGCCAGCGGGCGATTGCCAGATACGCAGTATTTT. This chain uses TRBV27 with TRBJ2-3, with D uncertain. Trimming left V 8 bases short and J 4 bases short, with 10 bases between. This CDR3 is 12 amino acids long. Germline V gene data show CDR1 as MNHEY and CDR2 as SMNVEV (reference sequence).

This clone has a single count. The rearrangement links TRBV3-1 (or the pseudogene TRBV3-2) to TRBJ1-1; D is uncertain. Trimming took off 3 bases at V and 4 bases at J, with 9 bases between the two ends. The CDR3 has 13 residues. Germline V gene sequence: CDR1 LGHDT, CDR2 YNNKEL (reference sequence). CDR3 region: CASSQRRGTEAFF. The CDR3 DNA reads as TGTGCCAGCAGCCAGAGACGAGGCACTGAAGCTTTCTTT.

Comment on this clone: The sample has other DNA sequences that encode this CDR3 too. The chain couples TRBV5-1 to TRBJ2-7, with no clear D. Germline V gene data show CDR1 as SGHRS and CDR2 as YFSETQ. V gave up 1 base and J gave up 4 bases, with 3 bases separating them. There are 11 residues in the CDR3. This CDR3 is CASSLHYEQYF. CDR3 nucleotides: TGCGCCAGCAGCTTGCATTACGAGCAGTACTTC.

The chain has TRBV6-5 and TRBJ1-2; D is possibly TRBD1 (6 bases). Per the germline V gene, CDR1 is MNHEY and CDR2 is SVGAGI. Trimming took 6 bases from V and 4 from J, leaving 15 bases between them. This CDR3 region has 14 residues. CDR3 coding DNA: TGTGCCAGCAGGCCGCTGGGGGGCTTCTATGGCTACACCTTC. Protein: CASRPLGGFYGYTF.

This clone was counted ten times or more. The rearrangement joins TRBV6-5 to TRBJ2-2, with TRBD2 identical over 10 bases. Germline values: CDR1 MNHEY, CDR2 SVGAGI. The CDR3 contains 15 residues. The V and J ends lost 0 bases and 5 bases, in that order; junction bases with no gene match: 0. CDR3 coding DNA: TGTGCCAGCAGTTACTCGGGACTAGCGACCGGGGAGCTGTTTTTT. It yields the protein CASSYSGLATGELFF.

The gene calls are TRBV6-5 and TRBJ1-2, with D tentatively TRBD1 (5 bases). CDR1 and CDR2 from the germline V gene are MNHEY and SVGAGI. CDR3 size: 13 residues. V lost 7 bases to trimming and J lost 3 bases, with 12 bases between them. Here the CDR3 DNA reads TGTGCCAGCATCCGGGACCGTGACTATGGCTACACCTTC. This codes for CASIRDRDYGYTF.

The chain combines TRBV15 with TRBJ1-2; D gene ambiguous. The length of the CDR3 is 13 residues. CDR1 and CDR2 from the germline V gene are LNHNV and YYDKDF (reference sequence). Trimming removed 7 bases from V and 7 bases from J, with 16 bases in between. The CDR3 nucleotides are TGTGCCACCACGACGGAAACTCGACCTGGCTACACCTTC. It encodes CATTTETRPGYTF. The variable domain in full, with the rest retrieved from reference TRBV15 and TRBJ1-2, is DAMVIQNPRYQVTQFGKPVTLSCSQTLNHNVMYWYQQKSSQAPKLLFHYYDKDFNNEADTPDNFQSRRPNTSFCFLDIRSPGLGDTAMYLCATTTETRPGYTFGSGTRLTVV.

This chain links TRBV19 with TRBJ2-7, with 10 bases identical to TRBD1. Germline CDR1 LNHDA, CDR2 SQIVND (reference sequence). V shed 5 bases, J shed 5 bases, and the junction held 15 bases outside the gene matches. CDR3 length: 17 residues. This CDR3 is CASSYKADRGVFDEQYF. The CDR3 DNA sequence: TGTGCCAGTAGTTATAAAGCGGACAGGGGGGTTTTCGACGAGCAGTACTTC.

The chain is built from TRBV29-1 and TRBJ2-6; possibly TRBD1 or TRBD2 for D (5 bases each). The CDR3 runs 16 residues. V lost 4 bases, J lost 0 bases, and 13 bases lay in between. Germline-derived CDR1 and CDR2 are SQVTM and ANQGSEA. Here the CDR3 DNA reads TGCAGCGTTGCCCAGGGAGCCCTCTCTGGGGCCAACGTCCTGACTTTC. Translation gives CSVAQGALSGANVLTF.

The genes are TRBV11-3 and TRBJ2-1, with 8 bases that match TRBD2. Germline loops: CDR1 SGHNT, CDR2 YENEEA. This CDR3 spans 16 amino acids. The junction had 11 bases not matched to a gene; V was cut back by 5 bases and J by 5 bases. CDR3 residues: CASSLIAGRRNNEQFF. CDR3 nucleotides: TGTGCCAGCAGCCTAATAGCGGGGAGACGCAACAATGAGCAGTTCTTC.

J is TRBJ1-5 and V is TRBV5-6, with 7 bases fitting TRBD1. V shed 0 bases and J 6 bases; nucleotides not matched to a gene: 6. This CDR3 spans 15 amino acids. Germline CDR1 reads SGHDT; CDR2 reads YYEEEE. CDR3 in amino acids: CASSLGQGVSQPQHF. In DNA form, the CDR3 reads TGTGCCAGCAGCTTGGGGCAGGGGGTAAGTCAGCCCCAGCATTTT.

The rearrangement links TRBV14 to TRBJ1-1; D might be TRBD1 (6 bases). The CDR3 runs 13 residues. From germline, CDR1 is SGHDN and CDR2 FVKESK. The ends were cut back, 0 bases at V and 7 bases at J, with 9 bases in the middle. The CDR3 is CASSQDRGGEAFF. The CDR3 DNA reads TGTGCCAGCAGCCAAGATAGGGGGGGTGAAGCTTTCTTT.

V is TRBV18 and J is TRBJ1-1; D is unclear. The CDR3 covers 14 residues. Germline lookup yields CDR1 KGHSH and CDR2 LQKENI. The V and J ends lost 3 bases and 0 bases respectively, with 8 bases between them. CDR3 region: CASSPTAVNTEAFF. Here the CDR3 DNA reads TGTGCCAGCTCACCGACGGCCGTGAACACTGAAGCTTTCTTT. The complete variable domain, with remaining parts taken from reference TRBV18 and TRBJ1-1, reads NAGVMQNPRHLVRRRGQEARLRCSPMKGHSHVYWYRQLPEEGLKFMVYLQKENIIDESGMPKERFSAEFPKEGPSILRIQQVVRGDSAAYFCASSPTAVNTEAFFGQGTRLTVV.

The rearrangement uses TRBV6-4 and TRBJ1-6, with TRBD1 as a possible D gene (6 bases). Germline CDR1 is MRHNA and CDR2 is SNTAGT. V lost 8 bases and J lost 11, with 19 bases in between. CDR3 length equals 14 residues. CDR3 residues: CASQPEQGTTPLHF. The CDR3 DNA sequence: TGTGCCAGCCAGCCAGAACAGGGTACGACACCCCTCCACTTT.

The rearrangement uses TRBV6-5 and TRBJ1-5, with TRBD1 matching over 9 bases. Germline trimming cut 10 bases from V and 5 bases from J; bases unmatched to any gene: 9. The germline CDR1 and CDR2 sequences are MNHEY and SVGAGI. The CDR3 loop spans 14 amino acids. The CDR3 protein is CATALDRGDQPQHF. CDR3 nucleotides: TGTGCCACCGCACTGGACAGGGGAGATCAGCCCCAGCATTTT.

The genes are TRBV3-1 (or the pseudogene TRBV3-2) and TRBJ1-2; 7 bases are shared with TRBD1. The trim removed 4 bases at V and 0 bases at J, leaving 5 bases unmatched. The V gene's germline CDR1 is LGHDT and CDR2 YNNKEL (reference sequence). This CDR3 region has 15 residues. The chain's CDR3 is CASSPRGQTNYGYTF. DNA for the CDR3: TGTGCCAGCAGCCCCCGGGGACAGACTAACTATGGCTACACCTTC.

The chain has TRBV5-1 and TRBJ1-1; D is ambiguous. V was trimmed by 2 bases and J by 1 base, leaving 9 bases between them. From germline, CDR1 is SGHRS and CDR2 YFSETQ. The CDR3 length is 14 residues. CDR3 nucleotides: TGCGCCAGCAGCTTCGGAGGGCCGAACACTGAAGCTTTCTTT. Amino acid sequence: CASSFGGPNTEAFF.

The rearrangement joins TRBV19 to TRBJ2-6, with D uncertain. Germline values: CDR1 LNHDA, CDR2 SQIVND (reference sequence). The CDR3 loop spans 15 amino acids. V shed 2 bases and J shed 2 bases, with 7 bases lying between them. The CDR3 nucleotides read TGTGCCAGTAGTATAAACGGTCCTGGGGCCAACGTCCTGACTTTC. Protein sequence: CASSINGPGANVLTF.